Shown below are 22 T cell receptor beta chains from a single sample sequenced in a study of T cells in Graves' hyperthyroidism and ophthalmopathy. Researchers took RNA transcripts and amplified the TCR beta CDR3 regions from them. The TCR CDR3 was amplified in a first-round RT-PCR using the HTBI primer set. TCRdb independently ran MiXCR on the multiplex PCR reads; one entry per CDR3 protein. The table has 750,000 to 950,000 distinct CDR3 sequences, about 38% seen once. The sample consisted of blood. The receptors originated from a young man with Graves' hyperthyroidism.

This clonotype was detected ten times or more. The V gene is TRBV20-1, the J gene TRBJ1-2; a possible D gene is TRBD1 (6 bases). Trimming pared 6 bases from V and 1 base from J, leaving 12 bases between. The CDR3 covers 13 residues. Germline CDR1 is DFQATT and CDR2 is SNEGSKA (reference sequence). The CDR3 protein is CSALTGFNYGYTF. In nucleotides, the CDR3 is TGCAGTGCCTTGACAGGTTTTAACTATGGCTACACCTTC.

This clonotype was seen a few times. V usage is TRBV7-2 and J usage is TRBJ2-2; TRBD1 matches 8 bases. The CDR3 is made up of 15 amino acids. Germline-derived CDR1 and CDR2 are SGHTA and FQGNSA. With V trimmed by 4 bases and J by 5 bases, 6 bases remained unmatched. CDR3 sequence reads: CASSSDRGWTGELFF. In nucleotides, the CDR3 is TGTGCCAGCAGCTCCGACAGGGGATGGACCGGGGAGCTGTTTTTT.

Turning to this clonotype: Sequence at one end of the junction differs from germline and may be a read error. The CDR3 here is CASRGLLMNIEAFF. CDR3 bases: TGTGCCAGCAGGGGACTGCTAATGAACATTGAAGCTTTCTTT. The chain links TRBV2 to TRBJ1-1, with a tentative D call TRBD1 (5 bases). There are 14 residues in the CDR3. Looked up from germline, CDR1 is SNHLY and CDR2 is FYNNEI.

This clonotype has only a few counts. The chain has TRBV6-6 and TRBJ1-1; D not certain. The CDR3 runs 13 residues. The V and J ends lost 0 bases and 6 bases respectively, with 8 bases between them. Germline V gene sequence: CDR1 MNHNY, CDR2 SVGAGI (reference sequence). The DNA for the CDR3 is TGTGCCAGCAGTTACTCCTCGGGTGCTGAAGCTTTCTTT. This sequence encodes CASSYSSGAEAFF.

A remark on this clonotype: A much larger clone sits a single nucleotide away, making a read error possible. The chain couples TRBV6-5 to TRBJ2-5; weak D call: TRBD2 (5 bases). Germline V gives CDR1 MNHEY, CDR2 SVGAGI. V dropped 2 bases and J dropped 5 bases, with 18 bases sitting between them. CDR3 length equals 16 residues. The DNA for the CDR3 is TGTGCCAGCAGTTACGGGCTAGCCCCTGATGGGGAGACCCAGTACTTC. Its protein is CASSYGLAPDGETQYF.

Points on this clonotype: Compared with germline, one end of the junction differs, possibly owing to a read error. J is TRBJ2-5 and V is TRBV29-1, with a tentative D call TRBD1 (6 bases). CDR3 length: 13 amino acids. Germline V gene sequence: CDR1 SQVTM, CDR2 ANQGSEA. CDR3 in amino acids: CSGRSRGQETHHF. As DNA, the CDR3 is TGCAGCGGAAGGTCCAGGGGACAAGAGACCCACCACTTC.

The sample holds many counts of this clonotype. The chain combines TRBV29-1 with TRBJ2-7; D not certain. The CDR3 covers 15 residues. V was shortened by 0 bases and J by 0 bases, with 12 bases between the two germline ends. Germline CDR1 and CDR2: SQVTM and ANQGSEA. CDR3 region: CSVEDRGGSSYEQYF. The CDR3 DNA follows: TGCAGCGTTGAAGATCGAGGCGGAAGCTCCTACGAGCAGTACTTC.

The table lists this clonotype with many counts. CDR3 sequence reads: CSATGGGSGEQYF. The CDR3 DNA reads as TGCAGTGCTACGGGCGGGGGCTCGGGCGAGCAGTACTTC. This chain uses TRBV20-1 with TRBJ2-7; possibly TRBD2 for D (7 bases). The CDR3 runs 13 residues. Trimming took 4 bases from V and 6 from J, leaving 16 bases between them. Germline CDR1 and CDR2: DFQATT and SNEGSKA (reference sequence).

The chain joins TRBV25-1 to TRBJ2-5; tentative D call: TRBD2 (5 bases). This CDR3 is 15 amino acids long. Trimming took off 3 bases at V and 4 bases at J, with 15 bases between the two ends. Germline CDR1 reads MGHDK; CDR2 reads SYGVNS. The CDR3 is CASSDPQRAGETQYF. The CDR3 region has the DNA TGTGCCAGCAGTGATCCACAGAGGGCGGGAGAGACCCAGTACTTC.

This clonotype has a count of ten or more. This chain joins TRBV20-1 and TRBJ1-4, with D unclear. Germline V gene lookup returns CDR1 DFQATT and CDR2 SNEGSKA (reference sequence). The CDR3 loop spans 13 amino acids. V was cut by 0 bases and J by 6 bases, with 8 bases left in between. CDR3 protein: CSARDGKDEKLFF. CDR3 nucleotides: TGCAGTGCTAGAGATGGGAAGGATGAAAAACTGTTTTTT.

In DNA, the CDR3 is TGTGCCAGCAGCTTGGAGGGACACCTACAAGAGACCCAGTACTTC. Translated: CASSLEGHLQETQYF. V and J are TRBV7-3 and TRBJ2-5; tentatively, D is TRBD1 or TRBD2 (6 bases each). This CDR3 spans 15 amino acids. Germline CDR1 and CDR2: SGHTA and FQGTGA. With 3 bases removed from V and 2 bases from J, the gap between germline ends came to 13 bases.

The chain recombines TRBV5-4 with TRBJ2-5; no clear D gene. The CDR3 extends over 13 amino acids. Per germline, CDR1 SGHNT and CDR2 YYREEE (reference sequence). The V end lost 1 base, the J end lost 3 bases, and 7 bases lay between the germline ends. The CDR3 spells CASSLNGKETQYF. CDR3 nucleotides: TGTGCCAGCAGCTTGAACGGAAAAGAGACCCAGTACTTC.

This clonotype was picked up a small number of times. The chain recombines TRBV5-1 with TRBJ2-5; perhaps TRBD2 as D (6 bases). The CDR3 sequence is 14 residues long. CDR1 is SGHRS and CDR2 is YFSETQ in the germline V gene. Trimming took 1 base from V and 3 from J, leaving 10 bases between them. CDR3: CASSLLADKETQYF. The CDR3 DNA follows: TGCGCCAGCAGCTTGTTAGCGGACAAAGAGACCCAGTACTTC.

The chain links TRBV20-1 to TRBJ1-1, with a tentative D call TRBD1 (6 bases). With 7 bases removed from V and 3 bases from J, the gap between germline ends came to 18 bases. Germline CDR1 is DFQATT and CDR2 is SNEGSKA (reference sequence). This CDR3 is 14 amino acids long. The CDR3 sequence is CSGQLLGADTEAFF. DNA of the CDR3: TGCAGTGGGCAACTGTTGGGGGCGGACACTGAAGCTTTCTTT.

In its sample, this clonotype was seen many times. The rearrangement uses TRBV20-1 and TRBJ1-1, with unresolved D. CDR1 DFQATT and CDR2 SNEGSKA come from the germline V gene (reference sequence). V was clipped by 3 bases and J by 3 bases, with 2 bases between them. This CDR3 contains 10 residues. The CDR3 sequence is CSARYTEAFF. The CDR3 DNA sequence: TGCAGTGCTAGGTACACTGAAGCTTTCTTT.

This clonotype has more than one count but fewer than ten. The chain recombines TRBV20-1 with TRBJ2-5; 7 nucleotides line up with TRBD1. The V segment lost 2 bases and the J segment 1 base; nucleotides outside the gene matches: 7. The CDR3 has 15 residues. Germline V gene sequence: CDR1 DFQATT, CDR2 SNEGSKA (reference sequence). The CDR3 region has the DNA TGCAGTGCTAGACCGTGGGACAGCGGCCAAGAGACCCAGTACTTC. The encoded protein is CSARPWDSGQETQYF.

This clonotype was observed a few times. The V call is TRBV2, the J call TRBJ2-7; weak D call: TRBD2 (6 bases). This CDR3 spans 13 amino acids. V lost 4 bases to trimming and J lost 3 bases, with 10 bases between them. CDR1 is SNHLY, CDR2 FYNNEI, per germline. CDR3 bases: TGTGCCAGCAGTGCCGGGGGTAACTACGAGCAGTACTTC. Its protein product is CASSAGGNYEQYF.

This clonotype was counted a few times. The J gene is TRBJ2-5, the V gene TRBV5-1; 9 bases fit TRBD2. Losses at the gene ends were 6 bases for V and 5 bases for J; bases not matched to a gene: 5. Per the germline V gene, CDR1 is SGHRS and CDR2 is YFSETQ. The CDR3 spans 13 residues. CDR3 loop: CASTVLAGETQYF. The DNA of the CDR3 is TGCGCCAGCACAGTTCTAGCGGGGGAGACCCAGTACTTC. Variable domain in full (rest from reference TRBV5-1 and TRBJ2-5): KAGVTQTPRYLIKTRGQQVTLSCSPISGHRSVSWYQQTPGQGLQFLFEYFSETQRNKGNFPGRFSGRQFSNSRSEMNVSTLELGDSALYLCASTVLAGETQYFGPGTRLLVL.

This clonotype was observed a few times. CDR3 residues: CASSFSAGGRETQYF. Here the CDR3 DNA reads TGTGCCAGCAGCTTTTCAGCGGGGGGGCGAGAGACCCAGTACTTC. The V and J genes are TRBV7-9 and TRBJ2-5, with TRBD2 identical over 10 bases. The length of the CDR3 is 15 residues. Germline CDR1 SEHNR, CDR2 FQNEAQ (reference sequence). After removal of 3 bases from V and 4 bases from J, the junction contained 5 bases not matched to a gene.

This clonotype was seen at least ten times. The chain recombines TRBV7-9 with TRBJ2-7, with TRBD1 matching over 10 bases. Germline V gene data show CDR1 as SEHNR and CDR2 as FQNEAQ (reference sequence). The CDR3 runs 15 residues. V dropped 5 bases and J dropped 3; count of bases not matched to a gene: 7. This CDR3 reads CASSPSGQGLYEQYF. CDR3 nucleotides: TGTGCCAGCAGCCCATCGGGACAGGGGCTCTACGAGCAGTACTTC.

V and J are TRBV5-1 and TRBJ1-2, with D possibly matching TRBD1 (5 bases). CDR1 is SGHRS, CDR2 YFSETQ, per germline. V lost 0 bases to trimming and J lost 5 bases, with 17 bases between them. The CDR3 is 16 residues long. The DNA of the CDR3 is TGCGCCAGCAGCTTGGGGGTACAGGCACTGAGGTATGGCTACACCTTC. Protein product: CASSLGVQALRYGYTF. Full variable domain (outside the CDR3, taken from reference TRBV5-1 and TRBJ1-2): KAGVTQTPRYLIKTRGQQVTLSCSPISGHRSVSWYQQTPGQGLQFLFEYFSETQRNKGNFPGRFSGRQFSNSRSEMNVSTLELGDSALYLCASSLGVQALRYGYTFGSGTRLTVV.

This clonotype was recorded once. The rearrangement uses TRBV11-3 and TRBJ2-5; tentatively, D is TRBD1 or TRBD2 (5 bases each). CDR3 length: 15 residues. Trimming pared 0 bases from V and 2 bases from J, leaving 10 bases between. The germline CDR1 and CDR2 sequences are SGHNT and YENEEA. The CDR3 reads CASSLDGAGQETQYF. DNA for the CDR3: TGTGCCAGCAGCTTAGACGGGGCAGGGCAAGAGACCCAGTACTTC.